This T cell receptor (beta chain) came from a study of circulating and synovial CD4+ cells in juvenile arthritis. Whole-study findings and limits: Compared with bulk blood, circulating pathogenic-like lymphocytes shared substantially more CDR3 sequences with synovial T cells. Shared-clonotype fractions with synovium likely underestimate full repertoire overlap. T cell genome counts differed by at least an order of magnitude between CPL and CD4 samples.

For this clone: What it recognizes is unknown.

Here immunoSEQ multiplex PCR was the method, and the copy in TCRdb shows in-frame clones only, minus some. The table records about 32,000 clones, nearly 95% of them present only once. Input material: CD4+ T cells from blood. This TCR came from a human donor with juvenile idiopathic arthritis.

CDR3 amino acids: CASSESPSRETQYF. The CDR3 DNA reads TGTGCCAGCAGTGAATCCCCTAGTCGGGAGACCCAGTACTTC. The V call is TRBV6-1, the J call TRBJ2-5; D not resolved. The CDR3 length is 14 residues. Germline V gene sequence: CDR1 MNHNS, CDR2 SASEGT. Trimming left V 2 bases short and J 5 bases short, with 12 bases between.